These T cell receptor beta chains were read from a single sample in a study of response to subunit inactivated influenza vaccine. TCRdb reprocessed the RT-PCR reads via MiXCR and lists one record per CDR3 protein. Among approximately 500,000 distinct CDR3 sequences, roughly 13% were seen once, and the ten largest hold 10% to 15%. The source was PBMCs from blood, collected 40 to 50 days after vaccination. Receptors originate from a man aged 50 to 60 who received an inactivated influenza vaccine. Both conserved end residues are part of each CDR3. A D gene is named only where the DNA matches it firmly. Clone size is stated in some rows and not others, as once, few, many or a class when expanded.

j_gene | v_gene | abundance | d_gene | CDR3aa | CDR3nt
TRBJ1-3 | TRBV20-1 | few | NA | CSATTPGQILGNTIYF | TGCAGTGCCACTACGCCAGGACAGATCCTTGGAAACACCATATATTTT
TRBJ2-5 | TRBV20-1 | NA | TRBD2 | CSARTSGYRSFKGTQYF | TGCAGTGCTAGGACTAGCGGCTATAGATCTTTCAAAGGGACCCAGTACTTC
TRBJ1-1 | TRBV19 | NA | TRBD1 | CASSSGQRTEAFF | TGTGCCAGTAGTTCGGGACAGAGGACTGAAGCTTTCTTT
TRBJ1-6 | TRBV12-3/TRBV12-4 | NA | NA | CASSFRRTYNSPLHF | TGTGCCAGCAGTTTTAGGCGGACCTATAATTCACCCCTCCACTTT
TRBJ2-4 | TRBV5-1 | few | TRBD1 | CATSPWGTGENIQYF | TGCGCCACCTCACCCTGGGGGACAGGGGAAAACATTCAGTACTTC
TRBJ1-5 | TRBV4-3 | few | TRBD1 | CASSQGQGHQPQHF | TGCGCCAGCAGCCAAGGACAGGGCCATCAGCCCCAGCATTTT
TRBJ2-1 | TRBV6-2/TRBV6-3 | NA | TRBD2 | CASSYSKGLAGLHEQFF | TGTGCCAGCAGTTACTCGAAAGGGCTAGCGGGATTGCATGAGCAGTTCTTC
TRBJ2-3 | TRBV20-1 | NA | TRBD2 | CSASHSGGAVGTDTQYF | TGCAGTGCTAGCCATAGCGGGGGGGCCGTGGGCACAGATACGCAGTATTTT
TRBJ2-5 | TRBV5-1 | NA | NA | CASGKRQLQETQYF | TGCGCCAGCGGCAAACGACAGCTCCAAGAGACCCAGTACTTC
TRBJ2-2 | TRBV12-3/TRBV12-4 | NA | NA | CASSSRPSGELFF | TGTGCCAGCAGTTCTAGACCCTCCGGGGAGCTGTTTTTT
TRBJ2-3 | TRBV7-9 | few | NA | CASSLSISTDTQYF | TGTGCCAGCAGCCTTTCCATTAGCACAGATACGCAGTATTTT
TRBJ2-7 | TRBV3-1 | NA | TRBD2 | CASSQDLIAGGGEQYF | TGTGCCAGCAGCCAAGATTTGATAGCGGGAGGTGGCGAGCAGTACTTC
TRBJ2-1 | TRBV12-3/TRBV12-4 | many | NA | CASSRDEQFF | TGTGCCAGCAGCCGGGATGAGCAGTTCTTC
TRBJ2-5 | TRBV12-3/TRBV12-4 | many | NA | CASSSDWARTQYF | TGTGCCAGCAGTTCGGACTGGGCGAGGACCCAGTACTTC
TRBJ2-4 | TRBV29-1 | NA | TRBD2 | CSVRTSGRAFAHIQYF | TGCAGCGTCCGGACTAGCGGGAGGGCTTTTGCGCACATTCAGTACTTC
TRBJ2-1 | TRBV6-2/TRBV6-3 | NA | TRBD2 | CASRKAGGLLNEQFF | TGTGCCAGCAGGAAAGCGGGGGGGCTCTTAAATGAGCAGTTCTTC
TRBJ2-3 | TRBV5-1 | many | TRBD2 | CASSPRGTSGTDTQYF | TGCGCCAGCAGCCCACGTGGGACTAGCGGCACAGATACGCAGTATTTT
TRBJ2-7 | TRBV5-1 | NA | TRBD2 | CASSWTGTSSAEQYF | TGCGCCAGCAGCTGGACCGGGACTAGCTCTGCCGAGCAGTACTTC
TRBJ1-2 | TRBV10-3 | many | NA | CAISESTIRYGYTF | TGTGCCATCAGTGAGTCGACAATCCGATATGGCTACACCTTC
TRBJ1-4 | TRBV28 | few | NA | CASSSGYGEKLFF | TGTGCCAGCAGTTCCGGGTATGGTGAAAAACTGTTTTTT
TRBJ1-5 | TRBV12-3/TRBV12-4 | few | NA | CASSLGLPNQPQHF | TGTGCCAGCAGTTTGGGGCTTCCGAATCAGCCCCAGCATTTT
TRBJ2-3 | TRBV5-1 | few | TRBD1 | CASSLVQGEDTQYF | TGCGCCAGCAGCTTGGTACAGGGGGAGGATACGCAGTATTTT
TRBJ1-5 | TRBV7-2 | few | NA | CASSPVGGGVQPQHF | TGTGCCAGCAGCCCCGTCGGAGGGGGTGTTCAGCCCCAGCATTTT
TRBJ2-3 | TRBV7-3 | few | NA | CASSPGLGTDTQYF | TGTGCCAGCAGCCCCGGATTGGGCACAGATACGCAGTATTTT
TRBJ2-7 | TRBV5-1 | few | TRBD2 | CASRSGTSNEQYF | TGCGCCAGCAGATCCGGGACTAGCAACGAGCAGTACTTC
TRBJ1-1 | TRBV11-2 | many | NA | CASSPGTAGHTEAFF | TGTGCCAGCAGCCCCGGGACCGCCGGTCACACTGAAGCTTTCTTT
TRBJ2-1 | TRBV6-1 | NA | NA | CASSLGGIDEQLF | TGTGCCAGCTCCCTTGGGGGGATCGATGAGCAGCTCTTC
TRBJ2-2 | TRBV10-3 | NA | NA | CAITGTRNTGELFF | TGTGCCATAACCGGGACACGGAACACCGGGGAGCTGTTTTTT
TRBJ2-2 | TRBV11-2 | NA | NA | CASSLRGPYTGELFF | TGTGCCAGCAGCTTACGGGGCCCGTACACCGGGGAGCTGTTTTTT